The T cell receptor (beta chain) described here comes from a study of read filtering for tumor transcriptome and immune sequencing. Background on the study: By R-ISS, stages I, II and III held approximately 8, 17 and 7 patients. Transcriptome libraries were built from DNase-treated RNA. The study's findings and limits: In IR-seq, single-read clonotypes were roughly 82% of clonotypes but around 3.4% of reads.

The V end lost 5 bases, the J end lost 9 bases, and 8 bases lay between the germline ends. The CDR3 is 11 amino acids. CDR1 is SGHTA, CDR2 FQGNSA, per germline. At least ten counts were recorded for this clonotype. The antigen remains undetermined. Bone marrow was sampled from every patient at the time of active disease. Molecular barcoded adaptors covering alpha/delta and beta/gamma chains were used on about 390 ng RNA. From the reads, TCRdb called clonotypes with MiXCR, one entry per CDR3 protein. This table holds some 24,000 distinct CDR3 sequences, about 22% found once. The chain recombines TRBV7-2 with TRBJ2-1; no definite D call. Material: a population of CD138-negative cells sorted from bone marrow. This sequence was found in a donor aged 40 or older with multiple myeloma. The DNA for the CDR3 is TGTGCCAGCAGCCACACGGTTGAGCAGTTCTTC. The encoded protein is CASSHTVEQFF.